This TCR beta chain stems from a study of blood T cell repertoires in COVID-19. The wider study: Material from acute and convalescent COVID-19 was sourced from the United States, Italy and Spain. T cells, B-cell-depleted T cells, or PBMCs provided the cDNA or gDNA that served as material.

In the authors' methods: Amplification of reference gene primers provided the estimated nucleated cell counts. Data came from immunoSEQ multiplex PCR; TCRdb stores just in-frame clones and leaves some out. The V and J calls and clone size were taken over from that table, and D and trimming were inferred from the DNA. The table lists roughly 200,000 clones, more than 75% of them singletons. The CDR3 has 15 residues. The germline CDR1 and CDR2 sequences are KGHSH and LQKENI. V gave up 4 bases and J gave up 3 bases; unmatched junction bases: 5. The sequence derives from an older man with acute or convalescent COVID-19. Sequences were obtained from peripheral blood. V and J are TRBV18 and TRBJ2-2, with 7 bases lining up with TRBD1. The CDR3 DNA sequence: TGTGCCAGCTCACTCAGACAGGGAGACACCGGGGAGCTGTTTTTT. Protein product: CASSLRQGDTGELFF.